Each of the 30 T cell receptor beta chains below was sequenced from the same sample in a study of T-cell memory formation after mild COVID-19. TCRdb redid the calling of the 5' RACE reads with MiXCR, one entry per CDR3 protein. The table lists about 140,000 distinct CDR3 sequences, 11% to 15% of them singletons. The sequencing input was PBMCs or a T cell subset sorted from them (not recorded which). The receptor set was obtained from an adult woman who had mild COVID-19 (a few samples of this study predate the infection). Cell type and time point are not known.

The V call is TRBV7-3, the J call TRBJ2-3; D is ambiguous. The CDR3 is 18 amino acids. The germline CDR1 and CDR2 sequences are SGHTA and FQGTGA. V was cut by 5 bases and J by 0 bases, with 21 bases left in between. CDR3 sequence (DNA): TGTGCCAGCAGCGCCGGAACCTCTTCGCGGCCTAGCACAGATACGCAGTATTTT. As protein: CASSAGTSSRPSTDTQYF.

This clonotype was seen repeatedly, ten times or more. V is TRBV7-2 and J is TRBJ2-5; D is undetermined. Germline CDR1 SGHTA, CDR2 FQGNSA. V lost 3 bases to trimming and J lost 4 bases, with 15 bases between them. This CDR3 is built from 15 residues. CDR3 sequence: CASSFLPGYGETQYF. The DNA for the CDR3 is TGTGCCAGCAGCTTCCTCCCCGGGTATGGAGAGACCCAGTACTTC. Supplemented by reference TRBV7-2 and TRBJ2-5, the full variable domain reads GAGVSQSPSNKVTEKGKDVELRCDPISGHTALYWYRQSLGQGLEFLIYFQGNSAPDKSGLPSDRFSAERTGGSVSTLTIQRTQQEDSAVYLCASSFLPGYGETQYFGPGTRLLVL.

A few counts support this clonotype. This chain uses TRBV4-2 with TRBJ2-3; D ambiguous. The CDR3 length is 14 residues. Between the trimmed V and J ends, which lost 3 bases and 3 bases, there was a span of 10 bases. Per the germline V gene, CDR1 is LGHNA and CDR2 is YNFKEQ. The CDR3 loop reads CASSQAVKTDTQYF. The CDR3 nucleotides read TGTGCCAGCAGCCAGGCTGTCAAAACAGATACGCAGTATTTT.

The table lists this clonotype with many counts. The J gene is TRBJ1-2, the V gene TRBV5-6; D not resolved. V was clipped by 2 bases and J by 5 bases, with 4 bases between them. This CDR3 contains 11 residues. Looked up from germline, CDR1 is SGHDT and CDR2 is YYEEEE. CDR3 region: CASSLGYGYTF. CDR3 coding DNA: TGTGCCAGCAGCTTAGGTTATGGCTACACCTTC. Full variable domain (missing parts from reference TRBV5-6 and TRBJ1-2): DAGVTQSPTHLIKTRGQQVTLRCSPKSGHDTVSWYQQALGQGPQFIFQYYEEEERQRGNFPDRFSGHQFPNYSSELNVNALLLGDSALYLCASSLGYGYTFGSGTRLTVV.

This clonotype was seen more than once but under ten times. This chain uses TRBV9 with TRBJ2-7; TRBD1 is a possible D gene (7 bases). Germline lookup yields CDR1 SGDLS and CDR2 YYNGEE. The CDR3 length is 14 residues. Trimming shortened V by 1 base and J by 4 bases, and 12 bases separated the two germline ends. The CDR3 region is CASSVSGGGYEQYF. CDR3 coding DNA: TGTGCCAGCAGCGTATCAGGGGGAGGTTACGAGCAGTACTTC. Full variable domain (missing parts from reference TRBV9 and TRBJ2-7): DSGVTQTPKHLITATGQRVTLRCSPRSGDLSVYWYQQSLDQGLQFLIQYYNGEERAKGNILERFSAQQFPDLHSELNLSSLELGDSALYFCASSVSGGGYEQYFGPGTRLTVT.

V gene TRBV27 combines with J gene TRBJ2-7; TRBD1 might be the D (6 bases). The CDR3 length is 15 residues. Germline CDR1 is MNHEY and CDR2 is SMNVEV (reference sequence). V was shortened by 0 bases and J by 4 bases, with 13 bases between the two germline ends. CDR3 bases: TGTGCCAGCAGTTTATCGAAGCTCAGGGGTTACGAGCAGTACTTC. Amino acids: CASSLSKLRGYEQYF.

This clonotype was seen more than once but under ten times. The rearrangement links TRBV7-9 to TRBJ1-5; D remains unclear. The CDR3 runs to 15 residues. Trimming took 1 base from V and 4 from J, leaving 11 bases between them. The V gene's germline CDR1 is SEHNR and CDR2 FQNEAQ (reference sequence). The CDR3: CASSLDGKVNQPQHF. CDR3 nucleotides: TGTGCCAGCAGCTTAGATGGGAAAGTGAATCAGCCCCAGCATTTT.

The chain is built from TRBV5-1 and TRBJ2-1; D remains ambiguous. CDR1 is SGHRS, CDR2 YFSETQ, per germline. The CDR3 consists of 13 residues. V lost 4 bases to trimming and J lost 1 base, with 6 bases between them. The CDR3 coding sequence is TGCGCCAGCAGCGTCGCGTCCTACAATGAGCAGTTCTTC. Encoded protein: CASSVASYNEQFF.

V gene TRBV7-3 combines with J gene TRBJ2-3, with unresolved D. The CDR3 length is 14 residues. CDR1 and CDR2 (germline): SGHTA, FQGTGA. The V end was cut by 5 bases, the J end by 0 bases, with 9 bases between. The CDR3 sequence is CASSPSGSTDTQYF. CDR3 DNA: TGTGCCAGCAGCCCTTCCGGGAGCACAGATACGCAGTATTTT.

The chain recombines TRBV10-3 with TRBJ2-7; D may be TRBD2 (6 bases). The V gene lost 4 bases and the J gene lost 3 bases, with 10 bases spanning the gap. This CDR3 comprises 13 residues. Germline CDR1 ENHRY, CDR2 SYGVKD. The CDR3 sequence: CAISGGDFYEQYF. CDR3 DNA sequence: TGTGCCATCAGTGGAGGGGACTTCTACGAGCAGTACTTC.

The rearrangement uses TRBV5-5 and TRBJ2-1, with 13 bases fitting TRBD2. The CDR3 is 17 amino acids. Germline lookup yields CDR1 SGHKS and CDR2 YYEKEE (reference sequence). The junction had 8 bases not matched to a gene; V was cut back by 2 bases and J by 6 bases. CDR3 coding DNA: TGTGCCAGCAGCTTCGGACTAGCGGGGGAGGCGGGCAATGAGCAGTTCTTC. Residues: CASSFGLAGEAGNEQFF.

The rearrangement uses TRBV19 and TRBJ1-2; D is ambiguous. The germline CDR1 and CDR2 sequences are LNHDA and SQIVND (reference sequence). With 6 bases removed from V and 5 bases from J, the gap between germline ends came to 10 bases. The CDR3 spans 12 residues. The CDR3, as DNA: TGTGCCAGTAGATTCGGGCTTTATGGCTACACCTTC. It specifies CASRFGLYGYTF.

In this sample, this clonotype turned up a few times. The V gene is TRBV3-1, the J gene TRBJ1-1, with 7 nucleotides matching TRBD1. This CDR3 is built from 17 residues. Germline CDR1 and CDR2: LGHDT and YNNKEL (reference sequence). Trimming at V came to 3 bases and at J to 10 bases, leaving 20 bases not matched to a gene. Written as DNA, the CDR3 is TGTGCCAGCAGCCATTTTTCCCTGACAGGCCAGGGGGTGAGAGCTTTCTTT. Amino acid sequence: CASSHFSLTGQGVRAFF.

The chain couples TRBV5-6 to TRBJ2-1; 8 bases match TRBD1. CDR1 and CDR2 (germline): SGHDT, YYEEEE. J was trimmed by 9 bases and V by 0 bases; bases with no gene match: 11. The CDR3 spans 16 residues. CDR3 bases: TGTGCCAGCAGCTTGGACGGCTCGGACAGGGCCCCTGAGCAGTTCTTC. Protein sequence: CASSLDGSDRAPEQFF.

This clonotype has just a few counts. The chain links TRBV6-6 to TRBJ1-5; a possible D gene is TRBD1 (5 bases). Trimming removed 0 bases from V and 5 bases from J, with 8 bases in between. The CDR3 is 14 amino acids. Germline V gene data show CDR1 as MNHNY and CDR2 as SVGAGI (reference sequence). The CDR3 region is CASSYSAGYQPQHF. For the CDR3, the DNA is TGTGCCAGCAGTTACTCGGCAGGGTATCAGCCCCAGCATTTT.

This clonotype was counted ten times or more. CDR3 region: CASRPGLAGYEQYF. CDR3 nucleotide sequence: TGTGCCAGCAGACCGGGACTAGCGGGGTACGAGCAGTACTTC. The chain uses TRBV11-2 and TRBJ2-7, with 13 bases identical to TRBD2. V shed 6 bases and J 4 bases; nucleotides not matched to a gene: 3. In germline, CDR1 is SGHAT, CDR2 FQNNGV. CDR3 length: 14 residues.

A few counts support this clonotype. The J gene is TRBJ2-1, the V gene TRBV7-2, with 11 bases lining up with TRBD2. The V gene end was trimmed by 3 bases and the J gene end by 6 bases; junction bases not matched to a gene: 4. CDR3 size: 15 residues. Germline loops: CDR1 SGHTA, CDR2 FQGNSA. The CDR3 bases are TGTGCCAGCAGCTTTGATAGCGGGGGGGGCAATGAGCAGTTCTTC. This codes for CASSFDSGGGNEQFF.

This sequence joins TRBV7-3 and TRBJ2-1; TRBD1 agrees at 9 bases. Looked up from germline, CDR1 is SGHTA and CDR2 is FQGTGA. The CDR3 is 14 amino acids. With V trimmed by 2 bases and J by 10 bases, 6 bases remained unmatched. The CDR3 DNA follows: TGTGCCAGCAGCTTATACAGGGGGCGCGGGGAGCAGTTCTTC. Its protein is CASSLYRGRGEQFF.

This chain links TRBV7-6 with TRBJ2-2; D is undetermined. The CDR3 extends over 16 amino acids. CDR1 and CDR2 (germline): SGHVS, FNYEAQ. V lost 4 bases to trimming and J lost 0 bases, with 12 bases between them. The CDR3 coding sequence is TGTGCCAGCAGCTCAGACACCAGTCCGAACACCGGGGAGCTGTTTTTT. Protein sequence: CASSSDTSPNTGELFF.

The sample holds a few counts of this clonotype. The chain recombines TRBV11-2 with TRBJ2-1; D remains ambiguous. V gave up 7 bases and J gave up 3 bases, with 13 bases separating them. The germline gives CDR1 SGHAT, CDR2 FQNNGV. The CDR3 totals 14 residues. CDR3: CASTPLWLYNEQFF. Here the CDR3 DNA reads TGTGCCAGCACCCCCTTATGGCTCTACAATGAGCAGTTCTTC.

The V and J genes are TRBV30 and TRBJ2-3, with TRBD1 matching over 8 bases. Germline CDR1 and CDR2: GTSNPN and SVGIG (reference sequence). The CDR3 sequence is 14 residues long. V shed 2 bases and J 1 base; nucleotides not matched to a gene: 2. DNA of the CDR3: TGTGCCTGGAGTCCGGGACAGGGCACAGATACGCAGTATTTT. Residues: CAWSPGQGTDTQYF.

This clonotype appeared many times. This chain links TRBV27 with TRBJ2-1; TRBD2 matches 11 bases. The CDR3 spans 17 residues. Unmatched junction bases numbered 10, after V lost 5 bases and J lost 4 bases. Germline values: CDR1 MNHEY, CDR2 SMNVEV (reference sequence). The CDR3 DNA is TGTGCCAGCAGTGATACTAGCGGGAGCCTCTTTTACAATGAGCAGTTCTTC. Its translation is CASSDTSGSLFYNEQFF.

In DNA form, the CDR3 reads TGTGCCAGCAGCCAACTAGCGCCTAGCACAGATACGCAGTATTTT. Its protein is CASSQLAPSTDTQYF. The chain recombines TRBV6-5 with TRBJ2-3; 7 bases are a match to TRBD2. The CDR3 is 15 amino acids. Trimming at V came to 6 bases and at J to 0 bases, leaving 6 bases not matched to a gene. Per germline, CDR1 MNHEY and CDR2 SVGAGI.

This clonotype was seen a handful of times. The chain carries TRBV7-9 and TRBJ2-7, with 13 bases lining up with TRBD2. V was pared by 1 base and J by 4 bases, with 13 bases of the junction left unmatched. Germline V CDR1 and CDR2: SEHNR, FQNEAQ (reference sequence). CDR3 length: 19 amino acids. The CDR3 region has the DNA TGTGCCAGCAGCTTAGACCGGACTAGCGGGAGTTCCCACCCTTACGAGCAGTACTTC. It is translated as CASSLDRTSGSSHPYEQYF.

CDR3 sequence reads: CASSSPTAGTGPYEQYF. In DNA, the CDR3 is TGTGCCAGCAGCTCACCTACGGCCGGGACAGGGCCCTACGAGCAGTACTTC. The chain is built from TRBV7-9 and TRBJ2-7; 9 positions match TRBD1. Losses at the gene ends were 4 bases for V and 2 bases for J; bases not matched to a gene: 12. The CDR3 is 17 residues long. In germline, CDR1 is SEHNR, CDR2 FQNEAQ (reference sequence). The full variable domain, its missing parts supplied by reference TRBV7-9 and TRBJ2-7, is DTGVSQNPRHKITKRGQNVTFRCDPISEHNRLYWYRQTLGQGPEFLTYFQNEAQLEKSRLLSDRFSAERPKGSFSTLEIQRTEQGDSAMYLCASSSPTAGTGPYEQYFGPGTRLTVT.

The chain links TRBV19 to TRBJ1-5, with D tentatively TRBD1 (5 bases). This CDR3 region has 16 residues. In germline, CDR1 is LNHDA, CDR2 SQIVND (reference sequence). The V end was cut by 3 bases, the J end by 1 base, with 13 bases between. CDR3 sequence reads: CASSMIGAGSNQPQHF. DNA of the CDR3: TGTGCCAGTAGTATGATCGGGGCAGGGAGCAATCAGCCCCAGCATTTT.

This clonotype occurred a few times. The chain has TRBV7-2 and TRBJ2-7; 7 bases fit TRBD1. The germline V gene encodes CDR1 SGHTA and CDR2 FQGNSA. The CDR3 has 12 amino acids. Trimming cost V 6 bases and J 6 bases; bases outside gene matches: 5. The CDR3 sequence: CASSPTGAEQYF. The DNA of the CDR3 is TGTGCCAGCAGTCCCACAGGGGCCGAGCAGTACTTC.

This clonotype was found many times. The chain employs TRBV4-1 and TRBJ2-1, with D unclear. The CDR3 runs 17 residues. Per germline, CDR1 MGHRA and CDR2 YSYEKL. V was shortened by 0 bases and J by 1 base, with 13 bases between the two germline ends. Here the CDR3 DNA reads TGCGCCAGCAGCCAAGACGCCGGGCTTCTATCCTACAATGAGCAGTTCTTC. This sequence encodes CASSQDAGLLSYNEQFF.

The table lists this clonotype with many counts. The rearrangement uses TRBV6-5 and TRBJ2-1; D uncertain. The CDR3 covers 11 residues. Looked up from germline, CDR1 is MNHEY and CDR2 is SVGAGI. V lost 5 bases, J lost 7 bases, and 6 bases lay in between. The CDR3 reads CASSSFNEQFF. The CDR3 bases are TGTGCCAGCAGTAGCTTTAATGAGCAGTTCTTC.

This sequence joins TRBV9 and TRBJ2-2, with unresolved D. Per the germline V gene, CDR1 is SGDLS and CDR2 is YYNGEE. The V end lost 3 bases, the J end lost 0 bases, and 15 bases lay between the germline ends. The CDR3 runs 17 residues. The DNA of the CDR3 is TGTGCCAGCAGCGATCCATTAGTGCGAACGAACACCGGGGAGCTGTTTTTT. It yields the protein CASSDPLVRTNTGELFF.